The source of this T cell receptor (beta chain) is a study of identical twins (dated by TCRdb to the mid-2010s). Regarding the research as a whole: To test whether fetal clonotypes persist, this study deep-sequenced TCR alpha and beta repertoires from monozygotic twins, from unrelated adults of various ages, and from cord blood. Replicate twin experiments were performed at different times using different library preparation protocols to rule out contamination. The study at large found these results: Abundant cord blood beta clonotypes carried fewer insertions; young adult naive repertoires showed a weaker similar trend, while memory repertoires showed none. In beta out-of-frame sequences, excess twin sharing was weaker, because having fewer shared sequences lowered the signal-to-noise ratio. Compared with coincidental sharing between unrelated individuals, out-of-frame TCR alpha sequences shared between twins showed an excess of sequences with low generation probability. Because the same donors could not be followed over many years, the conclusions relied on cross-sectional statistical analysis. Zero-insertion analyses could be partly confounded by invariant T cells such as MAIT and iNKT, though diverse VJ usage argued against such confounding for most clonotypes. In monozygotic twins, out-of-frame TCR alpha sharing was systematically underestimated by recombination models, although the models agreed with sharing between unrelated individuals.

Inclusive of the bounding cysteine and phenylalanine, the CDR3 is 13 residues long. Of the read, only the CDR3 DNA is kept; its 39 bases are in frame from base 1. Between the V and J ends, shortened by 7 bases and 3 bases respectively, the junction contains 12 bases. From a lookup of the germline V gene, CDR1 and CDR2 are MNHEY and SVGEGT. The receptor library was made with 5' RACE. Sequencing took place on an Illumina HiSeq 2000. Template switching added a universal primer binding site, and the final cDNA carried a unique molecular identifier that allowed TCR cDNA molecules to be counted accurately. First-strand cDNA for TCR alpha and beta chains was synthesized from specific primers in the conserved constant-segment region. To control for contamination, every cDNA library was double barcoded, receiving both a SMART-Mk sample barcode and Illumina barcodes. Two successive PCR steps introduced TruSeq adapter sequences along with Illumina sample barcodes. Sequencing of the TCR alpha and beta cDNA libraries was done on the Illumina HiSeq platform using custom primers. Per the source publication's procedure: Raw reads were processed with MiGEC to extract unique molecular identifiers, and MiXCR was used to determine CDR3 positions. For each individual, recombination models were inferred using an EM algorithm with the repgenHMM and IGoR tools. Shared clonotypes were analyzed with the tcR package in R, and sharing was normalized by the product of cloneset sizes. To study raw recombination free of thymic and clonal selection effects, out-of-frame nonproductive sequences were analyzed. Through fastp at Q25 and MiXCR, TCRdb rebuilt clones from the public reads, retaining in-frame beta chains. Rows merge per CDR3 protein into single entries with the most common DNA and genes. Clone size and V and J calls follow TCRdb, not the original study. The sample profile shows approximately 1.8 million distinct CDR3 sequences; about 30% of them were found once. Approximately 0.25% of the sample belongs to the ten largest clones.

All donors were healthy Caucasians. This clonotype has only a few counts. Its antigen is currently not known. Per-base qualities were not stored, and no clone one base away is much larger. This TCR came from a newborn girl in good health. The sequenced material came from cord blood. The chain is assembled from TRBV6-2 or TRBV6-3 and TRBJ2-5, with the D segment possibly TRBD1 or TRBD2, each aligning over 6 bases. For the CDR3, the sequence is CASKSGAEETQYF. The sequenced DNA: TGTGCCAGCAAATCGGGGGCGGAAGAGACCCAGTACTTC.